This record concerns one T cell receptor (beta chain) sequence. The antigen is undetermined. This CDR3 is 14 amino acids long. V was pared by 0 bases and J by 3 bases, with 4 bases of the junction left unmatched. Germline V gene data show CDR1 as GTSNPN and CDR2 as SVGIG (reference sequence). This table comes from immunoSEQ multiplex PCR, and its TCRdb copy is limited to in-frame clones, with some not included. Of about 52,000 clones detected, about 90% appear once; the ten largest clones hold 6.5% to 7.5%. The data derive from a study of OX40 agonist ivuxolimab in advanced cancers. Regarding the study as a whole: In CD8+ T cells, expanded clones were on average more numerous than in CD4+. By week 6 at 0.1 to 3.0 mg/kg, blood CD4+ and CD8+ T cells had expanded clonally.

The sample was CD4+ or CD8+ T cells sorted from blood, taken in a trial of the OX40 agonist ivuxolimab. The source of this sequence is an adult with an advanced solid tumor such as melanoma, head and neck, liver or kidney cancer. The V call is TRBV30, the J call TRBJ2-7, with 8 bases fitting TRBD2. The CDR3 here is CAWSVGGAFYEQYF. The CDR3 DNA is TGTGCCTGGAGTGTCGGGGGGGCCTTCTACGAGCAGTACTTC.